A selection of T cell receptor beta chains follows, all from one sample in a study of blood T cell repertoires in COVID-19. The protocol was immunoSEQ multiplex PCR, while the TCRdb copy is restricted to in-frame clones and leaves out a portion. The sample lists approximately 280,000 clones, 86% occurring once. Sequenced sample: PBMCs or T cells enriched from blood (not recorded which). These receptors all stem from a woman aged 18-29 years who had recovered from COVID-19. The CDR3 runs from the conserved cysteine through the conserved F or W. The order of the fields is D gene, clone size, V gene, J gene, CDR3 protein, CDR3 DNA. A D gene is named only where the DNA matches it firmly. Not all rows give a size; the values are once, few, many and, for expanded clones, a class.

TRBD2	NA	TRBV10-3	TRBJ2-1	CAISEGTSGSTHEQFF	TGTGCCATCAGTGAGGGGACTAGCGGGAGTACCCATGAGCAGTTCTTC
TRBD2	NA	TRBV3-1/TRBV3-2	TRBJ2-1	CASSQARLADYNEQFF	TGTGCCAGCAGCCAAGCACGACTAGCGGATTACAATGAGCAGTTCTTC
NA	NA	TRBV3-1/TRBV3-2	TRBJ2-1	CASSPNQANEQFF	TGTGCCAGCAGCCCTAACCAGGCCAATGAGCAGTTCTTC
TRBD1	NA	TRBV2	TRBJ2-7	CASSKDRGTTYEQYF	TGTGCCAGCAGTAAGGACAGGGGAACTACCTACGAGCAGTACTTC
NA	once	TRBV27	TRBJ1-2	CASSLGGTYGYTF	TGTGCCAGCAGTTTAGGGGGCACCTATGGCTACACCTTC
NA	NA	TRBV12-3/TRBV12-4	TRBJ1-1	CASRQAGNTEAFF	TGTGCCAGCAGGCAGGCGGGGAACACTGAAGCTTTCTTT
NA	NA	TRBV6-5	TRBJ2-7	CASRPGTGDYEQYF	TGTGCCAGCAGGCCCGGGACGGGGGACTACGAGCAGTACTTC
TRBD2	NA	TRBV3-1/TRBV3-2	TRBJ2-7	CASSQRTSVKAGEQYF	TGTGCCAGCAGCCAAAGGACTAGCGTCAAGGCGGGGGAGCAGTACTTC
TRBD2	NA	TRBV24-1	TRBJ2-1	CATSGLLAGGTEQFF	TGTGCCACCAGTGGGCTCCTAGCGGGTGGCACTGAGCAGTTCTTC
TRBD1	NA	TRBV2	TRBJ2-3	CASSESEGQGTDTQYF	TGTGCCAGCAGTGAATCCGAAGGACAGGGCACAGATACGCAGTATTTT
TRBD1	NA	TRBV28	TRBJ1-1	CASSSGGTEAFF	TGTGCCAGCAGCTCAGGGGGAACTGAAGCTTTCTTT
TRBD1	once	TRBV3-1/TRBV3-2	TRBJ2-1	CASSQDGRGRLRDEQFF	TGTGCCAGCAGCCAAGACGGCAGGGGGCGCTTAAGGGATGAGCAGTTCTTC
TRBD2	NA	TRBV7-9	TRBJ2-7	CASRGREGYEQYF	TGTGCCAGCAGAGGGCGGGAGGGCTACGAGCAGTACTTC
TRBD2	NA	TRBV29-1	TRBJ2-2	CSVEDPAGGPNTGELFF	TGCAGCGTTGAAGATCCGGCGGGAGGGCCGAACACCGGGGAGCTGTTTTTT
NA	NA	TRBV7-3	TRBJ2-3	CASSVGGSTDTQYF	TGTGCCAGCAGCGTCGGGGGAAGCACAGATACGCAGTATTTT
NA	once	TRBV15	TRBJ1-5	CATSVGYSSHQHF	TGTGCCACCAGCGTGGGCTACAGCAGTCACCAGCATTTT
NA	NA	TRBV7-5	TRBJ1-2	CVRSLSVGYTF	TGTGTCAGAAGCTTGTCCGTTGGCTACACCTTC
TRBD2	NA	TRBV13	TRBJ2-1	CASSLGTSVYNEQFF	TGTGCCAGCAGCCTGGGGACTAGCGTCTACAATGAGCAGTTCTTC
NA	NA	TRBV11-3	TRBJ2-5	CASSLDGTRAGKTQYF	TGTGCCAGCAGCTTAGATGGGACTCGTGCTGGGAAGACCCAGTACTTC
TRBD1	NA	TRBV6-2/TRBV6-3	TRBJ1-5	CASSYNRDREEDQPQHF	TGTGCCAGCAGTTACAATCGGGACAGGGAAGAGGATCAGCCCCAGCATTTT
NA	NA	TRBV9	TRBJ2-4	CASSVGPAKNIQYF	TGTGCCAGCAGCGTGGGCCCAGCCAAAAACATTCAGTACTTC
NA	NA	TRBV7-9	TRBJ2-1	CASSLVVQGAYNEQFF	TGTGCCAGCAGCTTAGTAGTACAGGGAGCCTACAATGAGCAGTTCTTC